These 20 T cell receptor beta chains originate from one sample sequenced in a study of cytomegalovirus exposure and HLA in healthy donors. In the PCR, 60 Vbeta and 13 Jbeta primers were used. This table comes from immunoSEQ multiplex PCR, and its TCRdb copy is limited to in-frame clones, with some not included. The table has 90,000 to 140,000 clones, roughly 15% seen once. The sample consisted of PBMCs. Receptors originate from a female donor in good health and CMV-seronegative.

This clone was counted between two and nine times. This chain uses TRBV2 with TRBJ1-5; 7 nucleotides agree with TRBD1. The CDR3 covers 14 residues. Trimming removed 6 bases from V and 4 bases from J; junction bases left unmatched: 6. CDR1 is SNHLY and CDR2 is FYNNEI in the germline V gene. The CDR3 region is CASRRDRTNQPQHF. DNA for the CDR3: TGTGCCAGCAGGAGGGACAGAACAAATCAGCCCCAGCATTTT. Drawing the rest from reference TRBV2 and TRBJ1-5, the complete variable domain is EPEVTQTPSHQVTQMGQEVILRCVPISNHLYFYWYRQILGQKVEFLVSFYNNEISEKSEIFDDQFSVERPDGSNFTLKIRSTKLEDSAMYFCASRRDRTNQPQHFGDGTRLSIL.

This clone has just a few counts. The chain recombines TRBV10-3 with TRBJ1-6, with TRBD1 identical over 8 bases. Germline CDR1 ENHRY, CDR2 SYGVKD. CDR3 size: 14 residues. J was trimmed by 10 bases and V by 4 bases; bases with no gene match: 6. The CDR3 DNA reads TGTGCCATCAGTGGAGGACAGGGTGGATCACCCCTCCACTTT. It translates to CAISGGQGGSPLHF.

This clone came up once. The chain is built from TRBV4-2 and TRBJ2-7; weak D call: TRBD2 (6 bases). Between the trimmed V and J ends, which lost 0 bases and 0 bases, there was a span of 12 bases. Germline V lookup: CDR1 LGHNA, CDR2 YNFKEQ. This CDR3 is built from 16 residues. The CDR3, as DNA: TGTGCCAGCAGCCAAGATAGCAGCGGGCCCTCCTACGAGCAGTACTTC. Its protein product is CASSQDSSGPSYEQYF.

Here the CDR3 DNA reads TGTGCCAGCAGCTTCACCGGGACAATAGATCCCTACGAGCAGTACTTC. Encoded protein: CASSFTGTIDPYEQYF. This rearrangement joins TRBV5-4 to TRBJ2-7, with D possibly being TRBD1 (6 bases). The germline V and J ends were trimmed by 2 bases and 2 bases, with 17 bases remaining between them. CDR1 is SGHNT, CDR2 YYREEE, per germline (reference sequence). CDR3 size: 16 residues.

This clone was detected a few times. In DNA, the CDR3 is TGTGCCATGAGCCGGGATCGCAAAGCGGGGACCCAGTACTTC. Residues: CAMSRDRKAGTQYF. The V and J genes are TRBV10-3 and TRBJ2-5, with TRBD2 as a possible D gene (6 bases). The V gene lost 9 bases and the J gene lost 7 bases, with 21 bases spanning the gap. The CDR3 is made up of 14 amino acids. The germline V gene has CDR1 ENHRY and CDR2 SYGVKD.

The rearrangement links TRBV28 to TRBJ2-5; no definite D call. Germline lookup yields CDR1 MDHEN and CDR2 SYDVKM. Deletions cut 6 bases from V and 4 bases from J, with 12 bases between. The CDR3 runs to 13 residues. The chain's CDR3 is CASRLNTGETQYF. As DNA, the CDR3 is TGTGCCAGCAGGTTGAACACGGGAGAGACCCAGTACTTC.

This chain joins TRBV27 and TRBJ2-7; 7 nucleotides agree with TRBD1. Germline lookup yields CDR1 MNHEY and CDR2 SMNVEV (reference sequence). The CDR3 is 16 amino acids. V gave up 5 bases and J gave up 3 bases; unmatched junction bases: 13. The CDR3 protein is CASSPGWTGRGYEQYF. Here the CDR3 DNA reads TGTGCCAGCAGTCCTGGCTGGACAGGTAGGGGCTACGAGCAGTACTTC.

CDR3 loop: CASSYHRGTNLETQYF. The CDR3 nucleotides are TGTGCCAGCAGTTATCATCGCGGAACAAATCTGGAGACCCAGTACTTC. V is TRBV6-5 and J is TRBJ2-5, with D unresolved. Germline CDR1 reads MNHEY; CDR2 reads SVGAGI. V was pared by 3 bases and J by 5 bases, with 19 bases between. The CDR3 loop spans 16 amino acids.

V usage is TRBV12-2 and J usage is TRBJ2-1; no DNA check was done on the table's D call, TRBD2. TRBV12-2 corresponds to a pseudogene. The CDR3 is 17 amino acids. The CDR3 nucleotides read TGTGCAAGTCGCTTAGCTTCCGGGACTAACTCCTACAATGAGCAGTTCTTC. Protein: CASRLASGTNSYNEQFF.

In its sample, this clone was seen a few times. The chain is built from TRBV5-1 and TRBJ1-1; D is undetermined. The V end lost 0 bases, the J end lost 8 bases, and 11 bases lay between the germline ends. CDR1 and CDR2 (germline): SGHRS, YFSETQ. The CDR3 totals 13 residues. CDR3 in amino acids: CASSLDGLGEAFF. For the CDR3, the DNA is TGCGCCAGCAGCTTGGACGGACTGGGAGAAGCTTTCTTT.

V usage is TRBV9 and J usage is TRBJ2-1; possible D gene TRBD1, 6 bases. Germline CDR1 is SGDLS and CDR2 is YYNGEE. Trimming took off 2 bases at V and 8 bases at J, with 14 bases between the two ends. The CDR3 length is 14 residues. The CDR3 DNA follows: TGTGCCAGCAGCGTCAATACTAAGGGGGATGAGCAGTTCTTC. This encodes CASSVNTKGDEQFF.

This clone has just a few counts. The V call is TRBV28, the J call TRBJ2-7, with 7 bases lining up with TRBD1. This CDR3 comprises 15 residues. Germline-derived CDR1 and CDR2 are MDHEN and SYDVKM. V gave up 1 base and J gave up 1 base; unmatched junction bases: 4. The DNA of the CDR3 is TGTGCCAGCAGTTTATCGCCGGACAGGTCCTACGAGCAGTACTTC. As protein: CASSLSPDRSYEQYF.

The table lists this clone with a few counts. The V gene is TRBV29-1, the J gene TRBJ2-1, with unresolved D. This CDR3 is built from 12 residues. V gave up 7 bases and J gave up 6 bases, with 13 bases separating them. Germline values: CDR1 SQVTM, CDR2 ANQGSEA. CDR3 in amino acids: CSALSRVNEQFF. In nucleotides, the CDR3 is TGCAGCGCCCTTAGTCGGGTCAATGAGCAGTTCTTC.

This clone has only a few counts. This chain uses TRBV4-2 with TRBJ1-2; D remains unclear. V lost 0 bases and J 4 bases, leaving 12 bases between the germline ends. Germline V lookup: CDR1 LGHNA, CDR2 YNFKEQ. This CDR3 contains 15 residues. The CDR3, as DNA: TGTGCCAGCAGCCAAGATAACACCTTTCTCTATGGCTACACCTTC. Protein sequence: CASSQDNTFLYGYTF.

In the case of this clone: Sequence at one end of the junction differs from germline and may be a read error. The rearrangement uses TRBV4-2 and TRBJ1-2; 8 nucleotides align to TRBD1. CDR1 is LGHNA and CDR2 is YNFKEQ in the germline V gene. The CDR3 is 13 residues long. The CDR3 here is CASSPDRAYDYTF. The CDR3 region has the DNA TGTGCCAGCAGCCCGGACAGGGCCTATGACTACACCTTC.

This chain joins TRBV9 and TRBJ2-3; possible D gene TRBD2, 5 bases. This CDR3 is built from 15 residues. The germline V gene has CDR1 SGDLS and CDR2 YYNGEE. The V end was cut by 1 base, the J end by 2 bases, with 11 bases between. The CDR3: CASSVTGKITDTQYF. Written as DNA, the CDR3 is TGTGCCAGCAGCGTAACGGGAAAGATCACAGATACGCAGTATTTT.

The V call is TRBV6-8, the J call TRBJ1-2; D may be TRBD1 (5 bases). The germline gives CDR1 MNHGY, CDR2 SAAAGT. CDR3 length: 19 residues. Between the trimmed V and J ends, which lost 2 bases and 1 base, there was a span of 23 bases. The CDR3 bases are TGTGCCAGCAGTTACCCGGGTGGGTACAGGATAACCATTAACTATGGCTACACCTTC. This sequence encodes CASSYPGGYRITINYGYTF.

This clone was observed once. CDR3 residues: CASSVEASTDTQYF. Here the CDR3 DNA reads TGTGCCAGCAGCGTAGAAGCTAGCACAGATACGCAGTATTTT. The J gene is TRBJ2-3, the V gene TRBV9, with unresolved D. Trimming removed 0 bases from V and 0 bases from J, with 5 bases in between. The CDR3 is 14 residues long. Germline CDR1 and CDR2: SGDLS and YYNGEE.

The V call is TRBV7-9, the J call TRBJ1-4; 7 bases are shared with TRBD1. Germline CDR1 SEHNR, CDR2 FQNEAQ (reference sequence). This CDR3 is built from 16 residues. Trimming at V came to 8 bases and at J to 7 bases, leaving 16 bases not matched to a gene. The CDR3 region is CASSRAGGLVGEKLFF. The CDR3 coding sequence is TGTGCCAGCTCTCGGGCAGGGGGACTCGTGGGTGAAAAACTGTTTTTT.

CDR3 sequence: CASSYGRVDSYEQYF. Here the CDR3 DNA reads TGTGCCAGCAGTTACGGCAGGGTAGACTCCTACGAGCAGTACTTC. The rearrangement links TRBV6-5 to TRBJ2-7; a possible D gene is TRBD1 (5 bases). This CDR3 spans 15 amino acids. The V gene's germline CDR1 is MNHEY and CDR2 SVGAGI. The germline V and J ends were trimmed by 2 bases and 0 bases, with 11 bases remaining between them.